What follows are 13 T cell receptor beta chains derived from one specimen sequenced in a study of regulatory T cells in long-lasting Graves disease. TCR beta libraries were built with iRepertoire HTBI primers and Arm-PCR of CDR3 regions. TCRdb called the multiplex PCR reads again in MiXCR, with one record for every CDR3 protein. The sample has around 420,000 distinct CDR3 sequences, 15% to 18% seen once; the top ten hold about 20%. As to time point: newly diagnosed GD, antithyroid drugs for less than 3 months. The TCR library was made from RNA extracted from PBMCs. Sequences were derived from peripheral blood mononuclear cells (PBMCs), sampled at new diagnosis, from a patient treated with antithyroid drugs. The receptor set was obtained from a female donor with Graves disease.

This clonotype occurred many times. The gene calls are TRBV12-3 or TRBV12-4 and TRBJ1-5; unclear D gene. This CDR3 contains 15 residues. The V end was cut by 5 bases, the J end by 7 bases, with 18 bases between. The CDR3 DNA follows: TGTGCCAGCAGTGCCCACTTGGGGTTAGGACAGCCCCAGCATTTT. As protein: CASSAHLGLGQPQHF.

In this sample, this clonotype turned up many times. V usage is TRBV6-2 or TRBV6-3 and J usage is TRBJ1-1; unclear D gene. Germline V lookup: CDR1 MNHEY, CDR2 SVGEGT. The CDR3 extends over 16 amino acids. The V end was cut by 1 base, the J end by 0 bases, with 12 bases between. This CDR3 reads CASSYLAGLMNTEAFF. In DNA, the CDR3 is TGTGCCAGCAGTTACTTGGCAGGTCTGATGAACACTGAAGCTTTCTTT.

This clonotype was observed many times. DNA for the CDR3: TGTGCCAGCAGCGTAGTGGACTCCCCCTACAATGAGCAGTTCTTC. This encodes CASSVVDSPYNEQFF. The V and J genes are TRBV9 and TRBJ2-1; possibly TRBD2 for D (5 bases). V shed 0 bases and J shed 2 bases, with 9 bases lying between them. The germline V gene encodes CDR1 SGDLS and CDR2 YYNGEE. This CDR3 comprises 15 residues.

CDR3 DNA: TGTGCCAGCACCCCAGCCGACGAGGGGGCACACACCATATATTTT. Its protein is CASTPADEGAHTIYF. J is TRBJ1-3 and V is TRBV6-1, with TRBD1 matching over 7 bases. With 7 bases clipped from V and 8 bases from J, the junction kept 14 bases outside the gene matches. The CDR3 loop spans 15 amino acids. Germline CDR1 reads MNHNS; CDR2 reads SASEGT.

This clonotype came up many times. The rearrangement uses TRBV13 and TRBJ2-4; 10 bases map to TRBD2. Unmatched junction bases numbered 16, after V lost 5 bases and J lost 0 bases. The CDR3 covers 20 residues. The germline gives CDR1 PRHDT, CDR2 FYEKMQ (reference sequence). CDR3 residues: CASSPRTSGEFSLAKNIQYF. The CDR3 bases are TGTGCCAGCAGCCCAAGGACTAGCGGAGAATTTTCCCTAGCCAAAAACATTCAGTACTTC.

This clonotype was seen repeatedly, ten times or more. V is TRBV6-1 and J is TRBJ1-2; no firm D call. Trimming removed 2 bases at V and 3 bases at J, with 7 bases between. Germline loops: CDR1 MNHNS, CDR2 SASEGT. The CDR3 covers 13 residues. In DNA, the CDR3 is TGTGCCAGCAGTGAATTTGCCTACTATGGCTACACCTTC. Protein sequence: CASSEFAYYGYTF.

This clonotype was recorded at least ten times. V and J are TRBV28 and TRBJ2-1; D is ambiguous. CDR1 and CDR2 (germline): MDHEN, SYDVKM. Trimming removed 7 bases at V and 0 bases at J, with 16 bases between. This CDR3 is built from 16 residues. The CDR3 nucleotides are TGTGCCAGCACCACGGTCTTGCAGAGCTCCTACAATGAGCAGTTCTTC. Translated, it gives CASTTVLQSSYNEQFF.

In its sample, this clonotype was seen many times. This chain links TRBV6-9 with TRBJ2-5; a weak D match, TRBD1 (6 bases). In germline, CDR1 is MNHGY, CDR2 SVAAGI. V was trimmed by 3 bases and J by 5 bases, leaving 19 bases between them. The CDR3 has 16 amino acids. The CDR3 spells CASSYPAGPRGETQYF. The CDR3 nucleotides are TGTGCCAGCAGTTACCCCGCAGGGCCTAGGGGGGAGACCCAGTACTTC.

The sample holds many counts of this clonotype. The V call is TRBV7-8, the J call TRBJ2-3, with D perhaps TRBD2 (5 bases). V lost 1 base and J lost 4, with 12 bases in between. The CDR3 loop spans 15 amino acids. Germline-derived CDR1 and CDR2 are SGHVS and FQNEAQ. The DNA for the CDR3 is TGTGCCAGCAGCTTAGATACCGGGATAGCAGATACGCAGTATTTT. Its translation: CASSLDTGIADTQYF.

This clonotype was observed a few times. The V and J genes are TRBV4-1 and TRBJ1-2; a possible D gene is TRBD1 (5 bases). Trimming left V 1 base short and J 1 base short, with 13 bases between. The CDR3 loop spans 16 amino acids. Germline V gene sequence: CDR1 MGHRA, CDR2 YSYEKL. The CDR3 is CASSQVNRINNYGYTF. The DNA for the CDR3 is TGCGCCAGCAGCCAAGTTAACAGGATAAATAACTATGGCTACACCTTC.

This clonotype was counted ten times or more. The gene calls are TRBV24-1 and TRBJ2-2; 11 nucleotides agree with TRBD2. V was clipped by 5 bases and J by 0 bases; unmatched bases: 4. The CDR3 runs 17 residues. The germline V gene has CDR1 KGHDR and CDR2 SFDVKD. CDR3 region: CATSASGGLPNTGELFF. CDR3 in DNA: TGTGCCACCAGTGCTAGCGGGGGGCTTCCGAACACCGGGGAGCTGTTTTTT.

The chain links TRBV11-2 to TRBJ2-5; D uncertain. Trimming stripped 3 bases from V and 5 bases from J, with 7 bases between. Germline CDR1 reads SGHAT; CDR2 reads FQNNGV. This CDR3 comprises 12 residues. The chain's CDR3 is CASSFGWETQYF. The CDR3 DNA is TGTGCCAGCAGCTTTGGTTGGGAGACCCAGTACTTC.

This clonotype was detected ten times or more. V is TRBV28 and J is TRBJ2-1, with 9 bases identical to TRBD1. The DNA end favors TRBJ2-5, so the J call may be wrong. Per germline, CDR1 MDHEN and CDR2 SYDVKM. The CDR3 is 16 amino acids. In DNA form, the CDR3 reads TGTGCCAGCAGCCTAAGCCGGGACAGGGAAAAAGAGACCCAGTACTTC. Amino acids: CASSLSRDREKETQYF.